This is a list of T cell receptor beta chains from one sample in a study of early T cells in non-severe SARS-CoV-2 infection. Using its own MiXCR run on the 5' RACE reads, TCRdb lists one record per CDR3 protein. The data show tens of thousands of distinct CDR3 sequences, 7.7% seen once. What was sequenced was whole blood. The receptors stem from an adult who was a healthcare worker with PCR-confirmed SARS-CoV-2 infection or an uninfected control (not recorded which). CDR3s include the opening cysteine and the closing phenylalanine or tryptophan. A D gene is named only where the DNA matches it firmly. The listing skips clone size in some rows; elsewhere it reads once, few, many or a size class.

d_call j_call v_call clone_size cdr3_aa cdr3_nt
NA TRBJ1-4 TRBV18 few CASSRGSNEKLFF TGTGCCAGCTCGCGGGGGAGTAATGAAAAACTGTTTTTT
NA TRBJ1-3 TRBV29-1 few CSVEDGNTIYF TGCAGCGTTGAGGATGGAAACACCATATATTTT
TRBD2 TRBJ2-2 TRBV3-1 NA CASSQDWVAGTGELFF TGTGCCAGCAGCCAAGATTGGGTAGCGGGAACCGGGGAGCTGTTTTTT
NA TRBJ2-5 TRBV7-8 few CASSLRTPQETQYF TGTGCCAGCAGCTTAAGGACACCTCAAGAGACCCAGTACTTC
NA TRBJ2-7 TRBV28 NA CASSFGQGSSSEQYF TGTGCCAGCAGTTTTGGACAAGGGTCATCATCCGAGCAGTACTTC
NA TRBJ2-7 TRBV7-9 NA CASSLSPYEQYF TGTGCCAGCAGCTTGTCCCCCTACGAGCAGTACTTC
NA TRBJ2-7 TRBV7-9 NA CASSPPVTGEQYF TGTGCCAGCAGCCCCCCTGTTACGGGCGAGCAGTACTTC
TRBD2 TRBJ2-7 TRBV10-2 many CASSVVSGSDEQYF TGCGCCAGCAGTGTGGTTAGCGGGAGTGACGAGCAGTACTTC
NA TRBJ1-1 TRBV5-4 few CASSRTYSNTEAFF TGTGCCAGCAGCCGGACGTACTCTAACACTGAAGCTTTCTTT
NA TRBJ2-5 TRBV28 many CASSPLGTPKETQYF TGTGCCAGCAGTCCCCTCGGGACGCCGAAAGAGACCCAGTACTTC
NA TRBJ1-5 TRBV25-1 NA CASSAHRDPYGPQHF TGTGCCAGCAGTGCTCACAGGGATCCATACGGGCCCCAGCATTTT
NA TRBJ2-7 TRBV23-1 NA CANPVGGNEQYF TGCGCCAACCCCGTAGGGGGGAACGAGCAGTACTTC
TRBD1 TRBJ1-6 TRBV18 many CASSQDRVNSPLHF TGTGCCAGCTCACAAGACAGGGTTAATTCACCCCTCCACTTT
NA TRBJ2-1 TRBV12-3/TRBV12-4 many CASRTGLGPYNEQFF TGTGCCAGCAGAACTGGACTGGGTCCCTACAATGAGCAGTTCTTC
NA TRBJ2-2 TRBV19 NA CAGRKASNTGELFF TGTGCCGGACGAAAGGCGTCGAACACCGGGGAGCTGTTTTTT
TRBD2 TRBJ2-7 TRBV18 many CASSPSVGGPPYEQYF TGTGCCAGCTCACCTTCCGTGGGAGGGCCCCCCTACGAGCAGTACTTC
NA TRBJ1-2 TRBV18 many CASSAYRDNNGYTF TGTGCCAGCTCAGCATACCGGGACAATAATGGCTACACCTTC
NA TRBJ1-1 TRBV6-4 NA CASSERRGAEAFF TGTGCCAGCAGTGAGCGACGGGGGGCTGAAGCTTTCTTT
NA TRBJ2-3 TRBV7-9 many CASRPRVDVDTQYF TGTGCCAGCAGGCCACGCGTCGATGTTGATACGCAGTATTTT
TRBD1 TRBJ2-7 TRBV5-4 NA CASSYSGTDEQYF TGTGCCAGCAGCTACTCCGGGACAGACGAGCAGTACTTC
NA TRBJ2-7 TRBV20-1 many CSAQGLLAYEQYF TGCAGTGCGCAGGGACTTTTGGCCTACGAGCAGTACTTC
NA TRBJ2-7 TRBV2 NA CASSEAGGPYEQYF TGTGCCAGCAGTGAAGCGGGGGGGCCCTACGAGCAGTACTTC
NA TRBJ2-7 TRBV7-9 few CASRPLYEQYF TGTGCCAGCCGCCCACTTTACGAGCAGTACTTC
TRBD2 TRBJ2-1 TRBV5-4 few CASSSRGTSREQFF TGTGCCAGCAGCTCCCGTGGGACTAGCAGGGAGCAGTTCTTC
NA TRBJ2-7 TRBV14 few CASSQDHVTTYEQYF TGTGCCAGCAGCCAAGATCATGTCACCACATACGAGCAGTACTTC
TRBD2 TRBJ2-1 TRBV7-9 many CASSPGTSRIF TGTGCCAGCAGCCCTGGGACTAGCAGAATCTTC
NA TRBJ2-3 TRBV18 many CASSPDTDTQYF TGTGCCAGCTCACCGGACACAGATACGCAGTATTTT
NA TRBJ2-1 TRBV5-8 many CASSLGRDYNEQFF TGTGCCAGCAGCTTGGGGCGGGATTACAATGAGCAGTTCTTC
TRBD2 TRBJ2-2 TRBV28 NA CASSPTSGRPGAGELFF TGTGCCAGCTCCCCGACTAGCGGGAGGCCGGGAGCCGGGGAGCTGTTTTTT
NA TRBJ2-1 TRBV30 NA CAWTNVLRGEQFF TGTGCCTGGACTAATGTGTTAAGGGGTGAGCAGTTCTTC
NA TRBJ2-3 TRBV30 NA CAWSVSSTDTQYF TGTGCCTGGAGTGTATCCAGCACAGATACGCAGTATTTT
TRBD2 TRBJ2-3 TRBV7-3 NA CASSLGGLAATDTQYF TGTGCCAGCAGCTTAGGGGGACTAGCAGCTACAGATACGCAGTATTTT
NA TRBJ1-2 TRBV30 few CAWSVLGDGYTF TGTGCCTGGAGTGTACTTGGGGACGGCTACACCTTC
NA TRBJ1-1 TRBV7-6 many CASSLAGNTEAFF TGTGCCAGCAGCTTAGCAGGGAACACTGAAGCTTTCTTT
TRBD1 TRBJ1-2 TRBV28 NA CASSFGQGAFGYTF TGTGCCAGCAGTTTCGGACAGGGGGCCTTTGGCTACACCTTC
NA TRBJ2-1 TRBV21-1 few CASSKRTGGSYNEQFF TGTGCCAGCAGCAAAAGGACAGGGGGCAGCTACAATGAGCAGTTCTTC